This TCR beta chain emerged from a study of blood T cells in healthy people across ages. The donors, healthy Caucasians from Russia, were aged roughly 6 to 100. A J-beta primer mix and a sample-barcoded 5' primer were used in a second PCR of roughly 6 to 11 cycles. TCRdb analysed the 5' RACE reads with MiXCR anew, one entry per CDR3 protein. The sample carries 800,000 to 900,000 distinct CDR3 sequences, 62% recorded once. Overall study results and limits: While age rose, TCR beta diversity per million T cells dropped in a roughly linear way. The long-lived group displayed more naive CD4+ cells, plus higher diversity, than the aged donors did.

Regarding this clonotype: The antigen remains undetermined.

This TCR was sampled from a man aged 30 to 45 in good health. The specimen sequenced was blood.

Written as DNA, the CDR3 is TGTGCCAGCAGTTTAGCGGTGGCAGGGAATGAGCAGTTCTTC. It codes for CASSLAVAGNEQFF. This sequence joins TRBV12-3 or TRBV12-4 and TRBJ2-1, with a tentative D call TRBD1 (5 bases). The germline V and J ends were trimmed by 0 bases and 7 bases, with 10 bases remaining between them. CDR3 length equals 14 residues.